The 24 T cell receptor beta chains presented below share a single source sample, sequenced in a study of T cell responses to AZD1222 COVID-19 vaccine. Libraries were prepared by immunoSEQ multiplex PCR; TCRdb keeps only in-frame clonotypes and omits some of them. The data hold about 180,000 clones, with 94% observed a single time. The sample consisted of peripheral blood, taken 28 days after the second AZD1222 dose. These receptors all come from an adult who received the AZD1222 COVID-19 vaccine.

The gene calls are TRBV11-3 and TRBJ1-4; 7 positions match TRBD1. J lost 0 bases, V lost 4 bases, and 11 bases had no gene match. Germline V CDR1 and CDR2: SGHNT, YENEEA. The CDR3 sequence is 18 residues long. CDR3 amino acids: CASSSNRDRFSTNEKLFF. CDR3 DNA: TGTGCCAGCAGCTCGAACCGGGACAGATTTTCAACTAATGAAAAACTGTTTTTT.

The chain recombines TRBV4-1 with TRBJ2-1; D ambiguous. The germline V gene has CDR1 MGHRA and CDR2 YSYEKL. The V end lost 1 base, the J end lost 0 bases, and 13 bases lay between the germline ends. The length of the CDR3 is 17 residues. The CDR3 DNA is TGCGCCAGCAGCCAAGTGGCCAGCTTATTCTCCTACAATGAGCAGTTCTTC. As protein: CASSQVASLFSYNEQFF.

This chain uses TRBV3-1 (or the pseudogene TRBV3-2) with TRBJ1-1; no reliable D call. V dropped 1 base and J dropped 1 base, with 4 bases sitting between them. The CDR3 has 13 amino acids. Germline V gives CDR1 LGHDT, CDR2 YNNKEL (reference sequence). CDR3 amino acids: CASSQGTNTEAFF. In DNA, the CDR3 is TGTGCCAGCAGCCAAGGAACGAACACTGAAGCTTTCTTT.

This chain joins TRBV6-6 and TRBJ2-7, with a tentative D call TRBD1 (5 bases). The length of the CDR3 is 15 residues. Trimming left V 1 base short and J 1 base short, with 11 bases between. From germline, CDR1 is MNHNY and CDR2 SVGAGI (reference sequence). In nucleotides, the CDR3 is TGTGCCAGCAGTTACTGGCAGAGGACATCCTACGAGCAGTACTTC. Translation gives CASSYWQRTSYEQYF.

With regard to this clone: This specimen includes other DNA sequences encoding the same CDR3. CDR3 nucleotide sequence: TGTGCCAGCAGCTTAGCACTGGGTAGTCAGCCCCAGCATTTT. Protein product: CASSLALGSQPQHF. The chain uses TRBV7-2 and TRBJ1-5; the D is unclear. In germline, CDR1 is SGHTA, CDR2 FQGNSA. The CDR3 totals 14 residues. Between the trimmed V and J ends, which lost 0 bases and 6 bases, there was a span of 9 bases.

In its sample, this clone was seen once. The chain recombines TRBV5-4 with TRBJ2-2, with 7 bases matching TRBD1. This CDR3 comprises 13 residues. Germline CDR1 SGHNT, CDR2 YYREEE (reference sequence). V was clipped by 4 bases and J by 14 bases; unmatched bases: 11. CDR3 protein: CASSPKTGKTLFF. As DNA, the CDR3 is TGTGCCAGCAGCCCGAAGACAGGGAAGACCCTGTTTTTT. Together with reference TRBV5-4 and TRBJ2-2, the CDR3 gives the full variable domain: ETGVTQSPTHLIKTRGQQVTLRCSSQSGHNTVSWYQQALGQGPQFIFQYYREEENGRGNFPPRFSGLQFPNYSSELNVNALELDDSALYLCASSPKTGKTLFFGEGSRLTVL.

This sequence joins TRBV11-2 and TRBJ2-7; D call uncertain. Germline values: CDR1 SGHAT, CDR2 FQNNGV. The V gene lost 0 bases and the J gene lost 3 bases, with 12 bases spanning the gap. The CDR3 extends over 15 amino acids. This CDR3 reads CASSLDGGNFYEQYF. DNA of the CDR3: TGTGCCAGCAGCTTAGACGGCGGAAATTTCTACGAGCAGTACTTC.

This sequence joins TRBV18 and TRBJ1-1; TRBD1 matches 7 bases. Unmatched junction bases numbered 9, after V lost 2 bases and J lost 3 bases. Per germline, CDR1 KGHSH and CDR2 LQKENI. The CDR3 spans 16 residues. CDR3 amino acids: CASSPMEGARDTEAFF. CDR3 DNA sequence: TGTGCCAGCTCACCAATGGAGGGGGCGCGAGACACTGAAGCTTTCTTT.

The chain uses TRBV6-5 and TRBJ1-2; maybe TRBD1 (5 bases). The CDR3 contains 12 residues. V gave up 6 bases and J gave up 3 bases, with 8 bases separating them. CDR1 and CDR2 (germline): MNHEY, SVGAGI. CDR3 loop: CASSRADYGYTF. DNA for the CDR3: TGTGCCAGCAGCAGGGCAGACTATGGCTACACCTTC.

The rearrangement links TRBV6-5 to TRBJ1-3, with D maybe TRBD1 (5 bases). The CDR3 totals 16 residues. Germline CDR1 MNHEY, CDR2 SVGAGI. V was cut by 2 bases and J by 3 bases, with 14 bases left in between. Here the CDR3 DNA reads TGTGCCAGCAGTTACGGTGGGGGTGTAAATGGAAACACCATATATTTT. Amino acids: CASSYGGGVNGNTIYF.

The rearrangement uses TRBV5-1 and TRBJ2-1; no definite D call. Germline lookup yields CDR1 SGHRS and CDR2 YFSETQ. V lost 1 base, J lost 7 bases, and 15 bases lay in between. The length of the CDR3 is 15 residues. CDR3 sequence reads: CASSLLPLVENEQFF. CDR3 DNA sequence: TGCGCCAGCAGCTTGCTCCCCCTAGTGGAGAATGAGCAGTTCTTC.

A single count supports this clone. The rearrangement links TRBV5-1 to TRBJ2-7; the match to TRBD2 covers 11 bases. Germline loops: CDR1 SGHRS, CDR2 YFSETQ. The CDR3 sequence is 18 residues long. With 4 bases clipped from V and 1 base from J, the junction kept 13 bases outside the gene matches. CDR3 loop: CASSLRNSGTSGSYEQYF. In DNA, the CDR3 is TGCGCCAGCAGCCTCCGCAACTCCGGGACTAGCGGATCCTACGAGCAGTACTTC.

V and J are TRBV27 and TRBJ1-4; D may be TRBD1 (5 bases). This CDR3 has 15 residues. Per the germline V gene, CDR1 is MNHEY and CDR2 is SMNVEV (reference sequence). V lost 6 bases and J lost 2, with 13 bases in between. CDR3 in amino acids: CASRRQGATNEKLFF. In DNA form, the CDR3 reads TGTGCCAGCAGGCGACAAGGGGCCACTAATGAAAAACTGTTTTTT.

The rearrangement joins TRBV19 to TRBJ1-1; D unclear. The V gene lost 4 bases and the J gene lost 1 base, with 16 bases spanning the gap. The length of the CDR3 is 16 residues. The germline V gene encodes CDR1 LNHDA and CDR2 SQIVND (reference sequence). The CDR3 spells CASSTSPRRRNTEAFF. The CDR3 bases are TGTGCCAGTAGTACCTCCCCCCGGAGGAGGAACACTGAAGCTTTCTTT.

The chain recombines TRBV5-5 with TRBJ1-3, with D possibly matching TRBD1 (5 bases). Germline V gene sequence: CDR1 SGHKS, CDR2 YYEKEE (reference sequence). This CDR3 spans 16 amino acids. The ends were cut back, 5 bases at V and 0 bases at J, with 15 bases in the middle. Here the CDR3 DNA reads TGTGCCAGCAGTCGTTTCCAGGGTAACTCTGGAAACACCATATATTTT. Its protein product is CASSRFQGNSGNTIYF.

The rearrangement links TRBV11-3 to TRBJ2-5, with 11 bases that match TRBD2. CDR3 size: 15 residues. CDR1 is SGHNT and CDR2 is YENEEA in the germline V gene. Germline trimming cut 3 bases from V and 4 bases from J; bases unmatched to any gene: 4. CDR3 sequence (DNA): TGTGCCAGCAGCTTTAGCGGGGGGGGTGTAGAGACCCAGTACTTC. Translating it yields CASSFSGGGVETQYF.

The sample holds one count of this clone. V is TRBV5-4 and J is TRBJ1-2; no reliable D call. Germline V CDR1 and CDR2: SGHNT, YYREEE (reference sequence). Trimming stripped 2 bases from V and 2 bases from J, with 7 bases between. This CDR3 spans 13 amino acids. The CDR3 here is CASSFPGNYGYTF. The CDR3 DNA is TGTGCCAGCAGCTTCCCCGGGAACTATGGCTACACCTTC.

The chain links TRBV11-3 to TRBJ1-5, with 11 bases fitting TRBD1. CDR3 length: 20 amino acids. Germline CDR1 and CDR2: SGHNT and YENEEA. J was trimmed by 2 bases and V by 2 bases; bases with no gene match: 14. CDR3: CASSLNGPAGTGGCNQPQHF. In DNA, the CDR3 is TGTGCCAGCAGCTTAAACGGGCCTGCAGGGACAGGGGGTTGCAATCAGCCCCAGCATTTT.

The rearrangement links TRBV29-1 to TRBJ1-3; D is undetermined. The V gene's germline CDR1 is SQVTM and CDR2 ANQGSEA. Trimming took off 4 bases at V and 1 base at J, with 8 bases between the two ends. The CDR3 spans 13 residues. DNA of the CDR3: TGCAGCGTTGGTTCAGCGTCTGGAAACACCATATATTTT. It is translated as CSVGSASGNTIYF.

This chain joins TRBV14 and TRBJ1-2; maybe TRBD1 (5 bases). The CDR3 length is 15 residues. With 1 base removed from V and 4 bases from J, the gap between germline ends came to 13 bases. Germline-derived CDR1 and CDR2 are SGHDN and FVKESK. The CDR3 coding sequence is TGTGCCAGCAGCCAAGTCGTCGCAGGGACCTATGGCTACACCTTC. Amino acid sequence: CASSQVVAGTYGYTF.

CDR3 loop: CASSPHRGTGTYEQYF. The CDR3 region has the DNA TGCGCCAGCAGCCCCCATAGGGGGACCGGAACCTACGAGCAGTACTTC. This chain joins TRBV4-1 and TRBJ2-7, with D possibly being TRBD1 (6 bases). With 4 bases removed from V and 2 bases from J, the gap between germline ends came to 18 bases. Germline CDR1 MGHRA, CDR2 YSYEKL. This CDR3 has 16 residues.

This clone was seen only once. The chain uses TRBV9 and TRBJ2-1; 14 nucleotides agree with TRBD2. CDR1 SGDLS and CDR2 YYNGEE come from the germline V gene. The CDR3 extends over 16 amino acids. J was trimmed by 6 bases and V by 1 base; bases with no gene match: 3. CDR3 loop: CASSVRLAGGPNEQFF. The CDR3 DNA reads TGTGCCAGCAGCGTACGACTAGCGGGAGGGCCCAATGAGCAGTTCTTC.

The V and J genes are TRBV5-6 and TRBJ2-1; perhaps TRBD1 as D (5 bases). The CDR3 consists of 13 residues. V was pared by 1 base and J by 9 bases, with 11 bases between. Germline V gives CDR1 SGHDT, CDR2 YYEEEE. CDR3 DNA sequence: TGTGCCAGCAGCTTGACACCCGACAGTGAGCAGTTCTTC. Encoded protein: CASSLTPDSEQFF.

The chain combines TRBV5-1 with TRBJ2-3; D is unclear. The CDR3 loop spans 13 amino acids. The germline V and J ends were trimmed by 3 bases and 5 bases, with 10 bases remaining between them. CDR1 SGHRS and CDR2 YFSETQ come from the germline V gene. The CDR3 DNA sequence: TGCGCCAGCAGCTCGCAAGGCAGAGATACGCAGTATTTT. This gives the protein CASSSQGRDTQYF. Full variable domain (rest looked up from reference TRBV5-1 and TRBJ2-3): KAGVTQTPRYLIKTRGQQVTLSCSPISGHRSVSWYQQTPGQGLQFLFEYFSETQRNKGNFPGRFSGRQFSNSRSEMNVSTLELGDSALYLCASSSQGRDTQYFGPGTRLTVL.